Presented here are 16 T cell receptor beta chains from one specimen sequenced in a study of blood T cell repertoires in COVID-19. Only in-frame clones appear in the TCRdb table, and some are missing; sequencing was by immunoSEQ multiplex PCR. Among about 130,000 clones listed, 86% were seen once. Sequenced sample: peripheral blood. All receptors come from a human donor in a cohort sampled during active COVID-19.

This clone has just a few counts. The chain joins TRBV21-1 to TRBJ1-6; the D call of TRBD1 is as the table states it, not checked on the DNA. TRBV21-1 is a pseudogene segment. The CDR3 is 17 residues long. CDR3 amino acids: CASRDCGVDRGNSPLHF. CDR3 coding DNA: TGTGCCAGCAGGGATTGTGGGGTGGACAGGGGAAATTCACCCCTCCACTTT.

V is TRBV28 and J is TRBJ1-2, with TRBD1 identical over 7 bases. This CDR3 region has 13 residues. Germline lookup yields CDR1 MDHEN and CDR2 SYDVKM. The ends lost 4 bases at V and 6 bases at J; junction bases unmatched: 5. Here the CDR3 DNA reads TGTGCCAGCAGTTCCAAGGACAGGAATGGCTACACCTTC. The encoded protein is CASSSKDRNGYTF.

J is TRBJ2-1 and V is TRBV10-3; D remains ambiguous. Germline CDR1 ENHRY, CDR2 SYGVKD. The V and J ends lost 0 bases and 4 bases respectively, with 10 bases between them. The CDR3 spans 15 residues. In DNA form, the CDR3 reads TGTGCCATCAGTGAGTCGGTACTCGCTTACAATGAGCAGTTCTTC. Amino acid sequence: CAISESVLAYNEQFF.

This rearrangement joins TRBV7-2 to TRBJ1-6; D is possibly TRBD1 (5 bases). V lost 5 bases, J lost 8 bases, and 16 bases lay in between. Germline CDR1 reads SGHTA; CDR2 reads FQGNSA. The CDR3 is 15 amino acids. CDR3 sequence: CASSPWGGEYSPLHF. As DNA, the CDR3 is TGTGCCAGCAGCCCCTGGGGGGGGGAGTATTCACCCCTCCACTTT.

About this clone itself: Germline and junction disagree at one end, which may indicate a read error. CDR3: CASSIAGGYNEQFF. The CDR3 DNA sequence: TGTGCCAGCAGCATAGCGGGAGGCTACAATGAGCAGTTCTTC. The chain combines TRBV11-1 with TRBJ2-1; 10 positions match TRBD2. The CDR3 runs to 14 residues. Germline V gives CDR1 SGHAT, CDR2 FQDESV (reference sequence).

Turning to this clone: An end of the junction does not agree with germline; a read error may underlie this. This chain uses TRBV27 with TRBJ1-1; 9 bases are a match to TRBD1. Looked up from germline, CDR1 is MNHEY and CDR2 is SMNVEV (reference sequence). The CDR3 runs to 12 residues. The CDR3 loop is CASRAGTGFLIF. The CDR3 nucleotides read TGTGCCAGCAGGGCCGGGACAGGGTTCTTGATCTTT.

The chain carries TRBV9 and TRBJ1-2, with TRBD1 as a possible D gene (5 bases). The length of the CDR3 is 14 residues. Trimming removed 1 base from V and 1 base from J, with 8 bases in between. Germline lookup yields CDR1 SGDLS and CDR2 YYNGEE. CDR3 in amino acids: CASSVMGGNYGYTF. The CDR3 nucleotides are TGTGCCAGCAGCGTAATGGGGGGTAACTATGGCTACACCTTC.

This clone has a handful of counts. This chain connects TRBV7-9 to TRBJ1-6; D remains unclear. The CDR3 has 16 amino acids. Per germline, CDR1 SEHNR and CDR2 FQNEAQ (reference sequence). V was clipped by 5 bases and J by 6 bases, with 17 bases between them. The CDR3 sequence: CASSPRPQLSNSPLHF. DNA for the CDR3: TGTGCCAGCAGCCCACGCCCCCAGTTGTCTAATTCACCCCTCCACTTT.

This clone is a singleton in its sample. In DNA form, the CDR3 reads TGCGCCAGCAGCTTGGCCGACAATCTCGAGCAGTACTTC. This sequence encodes CASSLADNLEQYF. This chain joins TRBV5-1 and TRBJ2-7; no definite D call. CDR1 and CDR2 (germline): SGHRS, YFSETQ. CDR3 length: 13 residues. Trimming took 0 bases from V and 6 from J, leaving 10 bases between them.

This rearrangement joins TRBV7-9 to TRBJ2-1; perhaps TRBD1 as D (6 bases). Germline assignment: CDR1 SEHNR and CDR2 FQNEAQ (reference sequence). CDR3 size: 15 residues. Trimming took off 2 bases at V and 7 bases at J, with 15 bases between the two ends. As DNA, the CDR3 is TGTGCCAGCAGCTTAAGGGAAAGCCAGGGGAATGAGCAGTTCTTC. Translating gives CASSLRESQGNEQFF.

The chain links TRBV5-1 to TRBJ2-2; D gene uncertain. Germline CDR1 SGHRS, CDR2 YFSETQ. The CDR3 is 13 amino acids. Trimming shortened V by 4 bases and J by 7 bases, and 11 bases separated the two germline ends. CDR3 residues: CASSLLADGELFF. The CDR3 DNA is TGCGCCAGCAGCCTATTGGCGGACGGGGAGCTGTTTTTT.

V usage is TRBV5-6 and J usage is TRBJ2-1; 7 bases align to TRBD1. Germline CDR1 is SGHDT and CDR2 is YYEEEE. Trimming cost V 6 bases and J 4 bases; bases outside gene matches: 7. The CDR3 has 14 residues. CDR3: CASNSAGGYNEQFF. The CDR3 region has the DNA TGTGCCAGCAACTCGGCAGGGGGTTACAATGAGCAGTTCTTC.

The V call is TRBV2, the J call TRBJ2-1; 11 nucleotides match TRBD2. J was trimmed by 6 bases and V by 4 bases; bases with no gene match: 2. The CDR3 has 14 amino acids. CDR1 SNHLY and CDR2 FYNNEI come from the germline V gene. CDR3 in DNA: TGTGCCAGCAGTGTTGGGACTAGCGGCAATGAGCAGTTCTTC. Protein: CASSVGTSGNEQFF.

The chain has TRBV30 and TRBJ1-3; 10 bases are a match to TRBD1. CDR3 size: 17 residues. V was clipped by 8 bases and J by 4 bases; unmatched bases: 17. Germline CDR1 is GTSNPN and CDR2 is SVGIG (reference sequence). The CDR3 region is CAGSRRSGTGVGNTIYF. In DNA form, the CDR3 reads TGTGCCGGGTCCAGGCGATCCGGGACAGGGGTCGGAAACACCATATATTTT.

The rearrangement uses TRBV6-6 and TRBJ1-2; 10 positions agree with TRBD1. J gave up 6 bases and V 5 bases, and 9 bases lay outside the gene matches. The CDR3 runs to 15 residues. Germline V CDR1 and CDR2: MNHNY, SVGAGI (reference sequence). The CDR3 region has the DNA TGTGCCAGCAGTAGCCGACAGGGGGCTATTCATGGCTACACCTTC. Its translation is CASSSRQGAIHGYTF.

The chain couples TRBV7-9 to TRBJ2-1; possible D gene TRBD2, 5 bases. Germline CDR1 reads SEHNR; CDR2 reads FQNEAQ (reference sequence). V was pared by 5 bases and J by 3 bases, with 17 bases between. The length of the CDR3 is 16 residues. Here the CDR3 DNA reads TGTGCCAGCAGCCCTTTAGCGTTAACATACTACAATGAGCAGTTCTTC. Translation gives CASSPLALTYYNEQFF. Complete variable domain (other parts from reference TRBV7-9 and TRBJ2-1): DTGVSQNPRHKITKRGQNVTFRCDPISEHNRLYWYRQTLGQGPEFLTYFQNEAQLEKSRLLSDRFSAERPKGSFSTLEIQRTEQGDSAMYLCASSPLALTYYNEQFFGPGTRLTVL.